These 9 T cell receptor beta chains were all obtained from the same sample, sequenced in a study of shared clonotypes between healthy human individuals (TCRdb year 2020). Receptor amplification or capture employed the immunoSEQ multiplex PCR assay. TCRdb's version of the immuneACCESS table is confined to in-frame rearrangements and falls short of the full clone set. An unresolved V gene accounts for under half of the shortfall where checked; the remainder is of unknown origin. Present in this sample are more than 850,000 clones, 75% to 85% of which were seen just once. The top ten constitute roughly 0.56% of the sample. The sequenced sample consisted of memory CD4+ T cells from PBMCs. Explained via the paper, the cell subset or site label denotes: CD45RA-negative fraction. The receptors here all came from a man aged 18 to 30 in good health. Some clones in this sample may be carry-over from other donors' samples.

This clone was observed a few times. Additional DNA sequences in this sample encode the identical CDR3. The genes are TRBV10-3 and TRBJ2-5; D call uncertain. The CDR3 extends over 11 amino acids. Between the trimmed V and J ends, which lost 0 bases and 4 bases, there was a span of 0 bases. Germline CDR1 reads ENHRY; CDR2 reads SYGVKD. The CDR3 DNA reads as TGTGCCATCAGTGAGTCAGAGACCCAGTACTTC. This sequence encodes CAISESETQYF.

This clone was counted between two and nine times. V and J are TRBV28 and TRBJ2-1; 12 bases are a match to TRBD2. J lost 2 bases, V lost 4 bases, and 9 bases had no gene match. The CDR3 length is 18 residues. Germline-derived CDR1 and CDR2 are MDHEN and SYDVKM. The CDR3 protein is CASSSGTSGFVAYNEQFF. For the CDR3, the DNA is TGTGCCAGCAGTTCCGGGACTAGCGGGTTCGTCGCCTACAATGAGCAGTTCTTC.

J is TRBJ2-7 and V is TRBV20-1; possibly TRBD1 for D (5 bases). Deletions cut 4 bases from V and 5 bases from J, with 9 bases between. The CDR3 length is 11 residues. CDR1 and CDR2 (germline): DFQATT, SNEGSKA (reference sequence). This CDR3 reads CSATGLDEQYF. The CDR3 DNA sequence: TGCAGTGCTACAGGGTTGGACGAGCAGTACTTC.

The rearrangement uses TRBV6-5 and TRBJ1-5; no definite D call. V lost 6 bases and J lost 1, with 4 bases in between. Germline CDR1 and CDR2: MNHEY and SVGAGI. The CDR3 has 12 residues. The DNA for the CDR3 is TGTGCCAGCAGGGGCAGCAATCAGCCCCAGCATTTT. This gives the protein CASRGSNQPQHF.

The chain uses TRBV25-1 and TRBJ1-4; 10 bases fit TRBD1. After removal of 3 bases from V and 0 bases from J, the junction contained 4 bases not matched to a gene. The CDR3 loop spans 17 amino acids. Looked up from germline, CDR1 is MGHDK and CDR2 is SYGVNS. DNA of the CDR3: TGTGCCAGCAGTGACACGACAGGGGGCGCAACTAATGAAAAACTGTTTTTT. It encodes CASSDTTGGATNEKLFF. The full variable domain, rest sourced from reference TRBV25-1 and TRBJ1-4, is EADIYQTPRYLVIGTGKKITLECSQTMGHDKMYWYQQDPGMELHLIHYSYGVNSTEKGDLSSESTVSRIRTEHFPLTLESARPSHTSQYLCASSDTTGGATNEKLFFGSGTQLSVL.

This chain uses TRBV28 with TRBJ1-2; D is unresolved. CDR1 and CDR2 from the germline V gene are MDHEN and SYDVKM. CDR3 length equals 11 residues. V was cut by 10 bases and J by 4 bases, with 10 bases left in between. The CDR3 reads CATSGGYGYTF. The CDR3 bases are TGTGCCACCTCGGGCGGCTATGGCTACACCTTC.

This clone was seen just once. The chain carries TRBV7-6 and TRBJ2-3, with D maybe TRBD2 (6 bases). The CDR3 length is 16 residues. Trimming took off 5 bases at V and 1 base at J, with 16 bases between the two ends. Germline V gene sequence: CDR1 SGHVS, CDR2 FNYEAQ. CDR3 in DNA: TGTGCCAGCAGCCGAGGACTAACCGGCGGCACAGATACGCAGTATTTT. Translation gives CASSRGLTGGTDTQYF.

CDR3 nucleotide sequence: TGTGCCAGCAGTGAGGGAGGGGCTGCGGAAAGCAATCAGCCCCAGCATTTT. Amino acid sequence: CASSEGGAAESNQPQHF. V usage is TRBV25-1 and J usage is TRBJ1-5; D might be TRBD1 (5 bases). CDR3 length equals 17 residues. Trimming left V 3 bases short and J 1 base short, with 16 bases between. Germline values: CDR1 MGHDK, CDR2 SYGVNS.

The rearrangement uses TRBV7-9 and TRBJ1-2; weak D call: TRBD1 (5 bases). With 1 base removed from V and 6 bases from J, the gap between germline ends came to 12 bases. Germline-derived CDR1 and CDR2 are SEHNR and FQNEAQ (reference sequence). This CDR3 comprises 14 residues. The CDR3 DNA reads TGTGCCAGCAGCTTAGTCAGGGTTGGAGATGGCTACACCTTC. Translating gives CASSLVRVGDGYTF.